Given below is one T cell receptor (beta chain) in context. This clone has only a few counts. This receptor's antigen is unknown. There are no base qualities to consult, and no much larger clone falls within one base. These data belong to a study of T cell changes during pregnancy in multiple sclerosis (dated by TCRdb to the late 2010s). About the investigation overall: The study examined how the T cell repertoire changed over the course of pregnancy in women with multiple sclerosis.

The library was prepared using the immunoSEQ multiplex PCR assay. Sourced from immuneACCESS, this table was stored by TCRdb with only in-frame sequences that have V and J called. A share of the clones is absent; for the studies checked, an unresolved V gene accounts for under half, and the remainder has no known explanation. Present in this sample are 42,000 or so clones, 90% to 95% of which were seen just once. Clones ranked in the top ten supply about 0.38% of the sample. The germline V gene (reference sequence) specifies GTSNPN as CDR1 and SVGIG as CDR2. The germline ends are 12 bases apart after V is trimmed by 7 bases and J by 5 bases. The CDR3 has 11 amino acids, counting the end cysteine and phenylalanine. Just the 33-base CDR3 DNA is kept, in frame starting at base 1.

The sequence joins TRBV30 to TRBJ2-7; TRBD2 is possibly the D segment (5 matching bases). The source was CD4+ T cells from peripheral blood mononuclear cells, collected after pregnancy. This sequence was found in a female donor with multiple sclerosis, enrolled in a pregnancy study. The CDR3 is CASGSRDEQYF. DNA sequence: TGTGCCTCGGGGTCACGCGACGAGCAGTACTTC.